This TCR beta chain appears in the sequencing data of a study of a mutant IDH1 vaccine in newly diagnosed glioma. Study as a whole: Vaccination followed radiotherapy alone by 4-6 weeks, or accompanied temozolomide cycles. Visit V12 was conducted at week 35 as the safety follow-up. Visit V13 came later, at week 47.

Turning to this clone: Its target is unknown.

Germline-derived CDR1 and CDR2 are MGHRA and YSYEKL. The CDR3 sequence is 16 residues long. After removal of 3 bases from V and 5 bases from J, the junction contained 7 bases not matched to a gene. TCRdb's table, derived via immunoSEQ multiplex PCR, lists solely in-frame clones and lacks some. The data contain tens of thousands of clones, 74% of them seen just once; the ten biggest clones take up over 3.5%. Time point specified: week 35, safety follow-up. A 20-mer mutant IDH1 peptide at 300 ug was injected subcutaneously with topical imiquimod. The study's findings and limits: Pseudoprogression seemed unlinked to shifts in top peripheral T cell clonotypes.

This chain connects TRBV4-1 to TRBJ1-3, with 10 bases fitting TRBD1. The source was PBMCs, collected from a glioma patient whose treatment included an IDH1 peptide vaccine. The sequence was collected from a man in his fifties with glioma. CDR3 bases: TGCGCCAGCAGCCAGAACCCGACAGGGGGCAGAAACACCATATATTTT. Encoded protein: CASSQNPTGGRNTIYF.